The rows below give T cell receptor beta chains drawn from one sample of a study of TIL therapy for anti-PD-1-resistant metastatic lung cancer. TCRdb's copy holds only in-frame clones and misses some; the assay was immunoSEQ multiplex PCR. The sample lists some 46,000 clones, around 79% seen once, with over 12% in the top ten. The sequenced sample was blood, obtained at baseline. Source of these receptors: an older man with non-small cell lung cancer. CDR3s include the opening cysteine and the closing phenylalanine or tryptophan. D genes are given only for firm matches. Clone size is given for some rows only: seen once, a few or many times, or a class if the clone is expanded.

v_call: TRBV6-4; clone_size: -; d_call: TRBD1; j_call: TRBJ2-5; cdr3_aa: CASSRDSQETQYF; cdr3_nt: TGTGCCAGCAGCCGGGACAGCCAAGAGACCCAGTACTTC
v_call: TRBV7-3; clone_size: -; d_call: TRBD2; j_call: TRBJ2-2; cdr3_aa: CASSPLLATNTGELFF; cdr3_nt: TGTGCCAGCAGCCCCCTACTAGCGACCAACACCGGGGAGCTGTTTTTT
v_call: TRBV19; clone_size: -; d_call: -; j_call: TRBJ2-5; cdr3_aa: CASSIGGNKETQYF; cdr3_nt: TGTGCCAGTAGTATAGGCGGGAACAAAGAGACCCAGTACTTC
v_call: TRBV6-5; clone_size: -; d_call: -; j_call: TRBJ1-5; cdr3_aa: CASKSGGSQPQHF; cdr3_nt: TGTGCCAGCAAGAGTGGAGGGAGTCAGCCCCAGCATTTT
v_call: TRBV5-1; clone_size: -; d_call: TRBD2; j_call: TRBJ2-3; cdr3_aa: CASSRLAGGTTDTQYF; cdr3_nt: TGCGCCAGCAGCCGACTAGCGGGAGGGACGACAGATACGCAGTATTTT
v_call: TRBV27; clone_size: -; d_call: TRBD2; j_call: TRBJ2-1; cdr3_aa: CASKPGLAGESPYNEQFF; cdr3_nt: TGTGCCAGCAAACCGGGACTAGCGGGAGAGAGTCCCTACAATGAGCAGTTCTTC
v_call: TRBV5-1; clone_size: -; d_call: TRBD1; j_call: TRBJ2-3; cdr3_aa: CASSLDRGRTDTQYF; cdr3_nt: TGCGCCAGCAGCTTGGACAGGGGTCGCACAGATACGCAGTATTTT
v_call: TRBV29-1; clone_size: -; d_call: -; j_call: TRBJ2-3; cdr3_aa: CSVEGQSTDTQYF; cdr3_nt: TGCAGCGTGGAGGGACAGAGCACAGATACGCAGTATTTT
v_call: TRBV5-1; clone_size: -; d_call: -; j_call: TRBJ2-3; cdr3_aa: CASSSSWGTDSTDTQYF; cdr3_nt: TGCGCCAGCAGCTCTTCCTGGGGGACTGACTCCACAGATACGCAGTATTTT
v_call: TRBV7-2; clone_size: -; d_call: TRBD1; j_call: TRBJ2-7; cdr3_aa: CASSRDRDRGRYEQYF; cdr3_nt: TGTGCCAGCAGCCGGGACAGGGATCGGGGCAGGTACGAGCAGTACTTC
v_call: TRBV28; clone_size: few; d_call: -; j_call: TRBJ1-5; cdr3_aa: CASSPPKTLYSNQPQHF; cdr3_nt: TGTGCCAGCTCCCCCCCTAAGACACTTTATAGCAATCAGCCCCAGCATTTT
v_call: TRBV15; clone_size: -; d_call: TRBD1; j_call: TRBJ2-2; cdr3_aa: CATSTGQGFGTGELFF; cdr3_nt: TGTGCCACCAGCACGGGACAGGGTTTTGGCACCGGGGAGCTGTTTTTT
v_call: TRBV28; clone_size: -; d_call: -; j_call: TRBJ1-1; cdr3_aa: CASNRQSEAFF; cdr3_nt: TGTGCCAGCAACCGACAGTCTGAAGCTTTCTTT
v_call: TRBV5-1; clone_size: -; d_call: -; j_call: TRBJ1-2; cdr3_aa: CASSLGDEALYGYTF; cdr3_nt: TGCGCCAGCAGCTTGGGGGACGAAGCATTGTATGGCTACACCTTC
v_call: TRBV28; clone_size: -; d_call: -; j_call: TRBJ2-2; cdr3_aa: CASRGHPKAGELFF; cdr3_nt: TGTGCCAGCAGGGGACACCCAAAGGCCGGGGAGCTGTTTTTT
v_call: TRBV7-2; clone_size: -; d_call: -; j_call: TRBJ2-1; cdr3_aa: CASSLDGAGPYNEQFF; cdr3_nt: TGTGCCAGCAGCTTAGATGGGGCAGGGCCATACAATGAGCAGTTCTTC
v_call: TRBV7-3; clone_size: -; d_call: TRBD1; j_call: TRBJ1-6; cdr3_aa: CASSQNPRGNSPLHF; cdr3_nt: TGTGCCAGCAGCCAAAACCCCAGGGGGAATTCACCCCTCCACTTT
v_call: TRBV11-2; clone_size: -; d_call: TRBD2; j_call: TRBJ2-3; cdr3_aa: CASSRTSGMSDTQYF; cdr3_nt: TGTGCCAGCAGCCGCACTAGCGGGATGTCTGATACGCAGTATTTT
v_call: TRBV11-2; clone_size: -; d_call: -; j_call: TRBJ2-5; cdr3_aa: CASSLRDIQETQYF; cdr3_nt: TGTGCCAGCAGCCTACGGGACATCCAAGAGACCCAGTACTTC
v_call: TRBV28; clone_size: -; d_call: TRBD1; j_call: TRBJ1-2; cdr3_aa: CASSTQGDRGGYTF; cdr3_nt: TGTGCCAGCAGCACTCAAGGGGACAGAGGTGGCTACACCTTC
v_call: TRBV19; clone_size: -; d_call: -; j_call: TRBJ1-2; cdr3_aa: CASSIMAAPYGYTF; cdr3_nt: TGTGCCAGTAGTATAATGGCAGCCCCCTATGGCTACACCTTC
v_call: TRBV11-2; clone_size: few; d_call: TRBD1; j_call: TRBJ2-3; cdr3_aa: CASKRGLGTDTQYF; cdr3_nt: TGTGCCAGCAAGAGGGGGCTGGGCACAGATACGCAGTATTTT
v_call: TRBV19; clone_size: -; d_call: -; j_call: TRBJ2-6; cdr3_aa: CASSIPGAGANVLTF; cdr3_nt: TGTGCCAGTAGTATACCGGGGGCTGGGGCCAACGTCCTGACTTTC
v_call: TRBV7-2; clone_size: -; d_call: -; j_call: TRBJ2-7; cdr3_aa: CASSQTAGEQYF; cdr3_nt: TGTGCCAGCAGCCAGACAGCTGGAGAGCAGTACTTC
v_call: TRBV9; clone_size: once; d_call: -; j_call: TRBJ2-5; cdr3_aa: CASSVAEGGGETQYF; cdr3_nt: TGTGCCAGCAGCGTAGCTGAAGGAGGGGGAGAGACCCAGTACTTC
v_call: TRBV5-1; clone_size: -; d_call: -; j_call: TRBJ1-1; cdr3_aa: CASSLDPAGSEAFF; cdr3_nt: TGCGCCAGCAGCCTGGACCCCGCTGGGTCTGAAGCTTTCTTT
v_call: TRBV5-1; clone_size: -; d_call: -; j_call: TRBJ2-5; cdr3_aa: CASTGDGGSETQYF; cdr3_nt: TGCGCCAGCACCGGGGATGGAGGATCAGAGACCCAGTACTTC
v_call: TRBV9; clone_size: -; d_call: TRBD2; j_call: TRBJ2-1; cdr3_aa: CASSVYQGLAGSNEQFF; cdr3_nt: TGTGCCAGCAGCGTATACCAGGGACTAGCGGGAAGCAATGAGCAGTTCTTC
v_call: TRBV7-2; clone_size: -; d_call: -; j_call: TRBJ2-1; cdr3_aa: CASSLGSGLSSYNEQFF; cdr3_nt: TGTGCCAGCAGCTTAGGAAGCGGGCTGAGCTCCTACAATGAGCAGTTCTTC
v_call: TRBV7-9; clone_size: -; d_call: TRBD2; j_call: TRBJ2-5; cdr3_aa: CASSRLAGGGETQYF; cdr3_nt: TGTGCCAGCAGCCGATTAGCGGGAGGCGGGGAGACCCAGTACTTC
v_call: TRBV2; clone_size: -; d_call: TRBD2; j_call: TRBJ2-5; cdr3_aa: CASRGTSLEETQYF; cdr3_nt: TGTGCCAGCAGAGGGACTAGTCTTGAAGAGACCCAGTACTTC
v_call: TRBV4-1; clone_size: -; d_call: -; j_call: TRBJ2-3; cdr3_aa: CASSQTPSATRGDTQYF; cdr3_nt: TGCGCCAGCAGCCAAACGCCTAGCGCAACGCGCGGGGATACGCAGTATTTT
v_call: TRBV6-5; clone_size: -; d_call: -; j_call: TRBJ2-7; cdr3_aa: CASTGLAYEQYF; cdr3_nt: TGTGCCAGCACAGGACTGGCCTACGAGCAGTACTTC
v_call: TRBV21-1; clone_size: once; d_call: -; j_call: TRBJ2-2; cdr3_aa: CASSKAGGGELFF; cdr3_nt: TGTGCCAGCAGCAAAGCGGGGGGCGGGGAGCTGTTTTTT
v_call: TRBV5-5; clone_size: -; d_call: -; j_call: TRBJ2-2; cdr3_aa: CASSPDIRRGGELFF; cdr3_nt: TGTGCCAGCAGCCCGGACATTCGACGGGGCGGGGAGCTGTTTTTT
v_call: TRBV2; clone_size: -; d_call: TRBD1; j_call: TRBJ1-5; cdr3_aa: CASSADRGGNQPQHF; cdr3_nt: TGTGCCAGCAGCGCGGACAGGGGAGGCAATCAGCCCCAGCATTTT
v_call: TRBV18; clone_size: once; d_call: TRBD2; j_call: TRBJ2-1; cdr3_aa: CASSLAGGPYNEQFF; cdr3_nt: TGTGCCAGCTCACTAGCGGGAGGGCCCTACAATGAGCAGTTCTTC
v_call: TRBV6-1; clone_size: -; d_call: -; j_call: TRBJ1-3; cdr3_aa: CASSEWPGNTIYF; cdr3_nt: TGTGCCAGCAGTGAATGGCCAGGAAACACCATATATTTT
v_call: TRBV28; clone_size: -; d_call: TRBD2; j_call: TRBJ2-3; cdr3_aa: CASSSPGGRESTDTQYF; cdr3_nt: TGTGCCAGCAGTTCCCCAGGCGGGAGAGAAAGCACAGATACGCAGTATTTT
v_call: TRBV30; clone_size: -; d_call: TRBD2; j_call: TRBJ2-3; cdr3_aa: CAWSVLSGRAGDTQYF; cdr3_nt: TGTGCCTGGAGTGTCTTGAGCGGGAGGGCGGGAGATACGCAGTATTTT
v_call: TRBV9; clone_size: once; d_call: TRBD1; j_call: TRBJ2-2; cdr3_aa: CASSSGQVNTGELFF; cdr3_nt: TGTGCCAGCAGCTCCGGACAGGTGAACACCGGGGAGCTGTTTTTT
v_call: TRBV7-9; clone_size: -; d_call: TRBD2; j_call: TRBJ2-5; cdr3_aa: CASSSGLAGVGSGETQYF; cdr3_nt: TGTGCCAGCAGCTCGGGACTAGCGGGAGTGGGTTCGGGAGAGACCCAGTACTTC
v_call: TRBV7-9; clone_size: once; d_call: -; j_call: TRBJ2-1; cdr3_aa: CASSISGRNYNEQFF; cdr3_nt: TGTGCCAGCAGCATCTCGGGACGGAACTACAATGAGCAGTTCTTC
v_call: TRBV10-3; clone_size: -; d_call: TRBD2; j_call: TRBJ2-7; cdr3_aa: CAISESSGTYEQYF; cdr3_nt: TGTGCCATCAGTGAGTCTAGCGGGACGTACGAGCAGTACTTC
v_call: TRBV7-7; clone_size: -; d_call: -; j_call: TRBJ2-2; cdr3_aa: CASSLGGTGELFF; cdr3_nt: TGTGCTAGCAGCTTAGGGGGAACCGGGGAGCTGTTTTTT
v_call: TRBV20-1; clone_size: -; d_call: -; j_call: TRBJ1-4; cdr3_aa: CSAEAGEKLFF; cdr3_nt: TGCAGTGCCGAGGCGGGGGAAAAACTGTTTTTT
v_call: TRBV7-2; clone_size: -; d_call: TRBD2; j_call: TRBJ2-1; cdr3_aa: CASSSGTSEQFF; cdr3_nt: TGTGCCAGCAGCTCCGGGACTAGCGAGCAGTTCTTC
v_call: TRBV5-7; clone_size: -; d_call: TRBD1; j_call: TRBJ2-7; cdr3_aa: CASSLEGQGAREQYF; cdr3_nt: TGTGCCAGCAGCTTGGAGGGACAGGGGGCACGGGAGCAGTACTTC
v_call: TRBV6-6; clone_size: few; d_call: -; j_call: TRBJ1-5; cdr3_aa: CASTGMGNQPQHF; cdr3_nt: TGTGCCAGCACAGGGATGGGCAATCAGCCCCAGCATTTT
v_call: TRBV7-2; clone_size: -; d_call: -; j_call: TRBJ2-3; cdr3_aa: CASSPRLGTDTQYF; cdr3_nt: TGTGCCAGCAGCCCCCGACTGGGCACAGATACGCAGTATTTT
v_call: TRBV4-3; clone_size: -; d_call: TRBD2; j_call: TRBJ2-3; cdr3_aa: CASSQQMADFYGTSGRIDTQYF; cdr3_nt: TGCGCCAGCAGCCAGCAGATGGCGGATTTTTATGGGACTAGCGGGAGGATAGATACGCAGTATTTT
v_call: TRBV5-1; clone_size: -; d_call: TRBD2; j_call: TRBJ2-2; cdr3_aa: CASSLGGTSGNTGELFF; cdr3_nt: TGCGCCAGCAGCTTGGGTGGGACTAGCGGGAACACCGGGGAGCTGTTTTTT